These T cell receptor beta chains were read from a single sample in a study of blood T cell repertoires in COVID-19. Profiled with immunoSEQ multiplex PCR; TCRdb holds only in-frame clones, not every one. The sample contains about 310,000 clones, roughly 90% of which appear only once. The source material was PBMCs or T cells enriched from blood (not recorded which). Receptors were obtained from a woman in her thirties or forties who had recovered from COVID-19. CDR3s include the opening cysteine and the closing phenylalanine or tryptophan. D genes are given only for firm matches. Size values are once, few and many counts, or a class for expanded clones, and some rows have none.

j_call d_call clone_size v_call cdr3_aa cdr3_nt
TRBJ2-7 TRBD2 NA TRBV29-1 CSVELYGSGGTYEQYF TGCAGCGTTGAATTGTACGGTAGCGGGGGAACCTACGAGCAGTACTTC
TRBJ2-2 NA NA TRBV11-3 CASSLGSGTGELFF TGTGCCAGCAGCTTAGGTTCCGGCACCGGGGAGCTGTTTTTT
TRBJ1-4 TRBD1 NA TRBV7-8 CASSTGQARGEKLFF TGTGCCAGCAGCACCGGACAGGCGAGGGGTGAAAAACTGTTTTTT
TRBJ2-7 TRBD1 NA TRBV4-3 CASSQGTGESYEQYF TGCGCCAGCAGCCAGGGGACAGGAGAGTCCTACGAGCAGTACTTC
TRBJ1-5 NA NA TRBV23-1 CASSQEYRDQPQHF TGCGCCAGCAGTCAAGAATACAGGGATCAGCCCCAGCATTTT
TRBJ1-5 NA NA TRBV18 CASSPDSVQPQHF TGTGCCAGCTCACCAGACAGCGTCCAGCCCCAGCATTTT
TRBJ1-4 NA NA TRBV6-5 CASTAMRDEKLFF TGTGCCAGCACCGCGATGAGGGATGAAAAACTGTTTTTT
TRBJ2-5 NA NA TRBV23-1 CASSQTIQETQYF TGCGCCAGCAGTCAAACAATCCAAGAGACCCAGTACTTC
TRBJ1-1 NA NA TRBV28 CASSLTLNTEAFF TGTGCCAGCAGCCTTACATTGAACACTGAAGCTTTCTTT
TRBJ2-7 TRBD1 NA TRBV5-1 CASSVWTGSPFDEQYF TGCGCCAGCAGCGTTTGGACAGGTTCCCCATTTGACGAGCAGTACTTC
TRBJ2-7 NA NA TRBV11-3 CASSLEGLAAYEQYF TGTGCCAGCAGCTTAGAGGGCCTCGCTGCCTACGAGCAGTACTTC
TRBJ1-1 NA NA TRBV5-4 CASSLAGVMNTEAFF TGTGCCAGCAGCTTAGCGGGGGTGATGAACACTGAAGCTTTCTTT
TRBJ2-1 NA NA TRBV5-4 CASSTTAGTYNEQFF TGTGCCAGCAGCACCACTGCGGGGACCTACAATGAGCAGTTCTTC
TRBJ1-1 TRBD1 few TRBV13 CASSTYRGTEAFF TGTGCCAGCAGCACCTACAGGGGGACTGAAGCTTTCTTT
TRBJ2-2 TRBD2 once TRBV2 CASSIAGDGELFF TGTGCCAGCAGTATAGCGGGAGACGGGGAGCTGTTTTTT
TRBJ2-1 TRBD2 NA TRBV7-9 CASSLGLADNEQFF TGTGCCAGCAGCTTGGGACTAGCGGACAATGAGCAGTTCTTC
TRBJ2-2 TRBD2 NA TRBV28 CASSLLGSGGSNTGELFF TGTGCCAGCAGTTTATTGGGTAGCGGGGGGTCAAACACCGGGGAGCTGTTTTTT
TRBJ2-2 TRBD2 once TRBV6-2/TRBV6-3 CASSRSGLAGPGELFF TGTGCCAGCAGTCGGTCGGGACTAGCGGGACCCGGGGAGCTGTTTTTT
TRBJ2-3 TRBD2 few TRBV5-1 CASSRTGGATDTQYF TGCGCCAGCAGCCGTACCGGGGGGGCCACAGATACGCAGTATTTT
TRBJ2-2 TRBD1 NA TRBV6-5 CASLRTGPNTGELFF TGTGCCAGCCTGAGGACAGGTCCTAACACCGGGGAGCTGTTTTTT
TRBJ2-7 NA NA TRBV9 CASSRDLSSYEQYF TGTGCCAGCAGCCGGGACTTAAGCTCCTACGAGCAGTACTTC
TRBJ1-1 NA once TRBV14 CASSPGGFTEAFF TGTGCCAGCAGCCCGGGGGGGTTCACTGAAGCTTTCTTT
TRBJ1-4 NA NA TRBV6-5 CASSYGGPNEKLFF TGTGCCAGCAGTTATGGTGGCCCTAATGAAAAACTGTTTTTT
TRBJ2-7 TRBD1 NA TRBV2 CASISGQGATYEQYF TGTGCCAGCATATCGGGACAGGGGGCCACCTACGAGCAGTACTTC
TRBJ2-7 TRBD1 NA TRBV18 CASSPGQGDYEQYF TGTGCCAGCTCACCGGGACAGGGGGACTACGAGCAGTACTTC
TRBJ2-3 NA NA TRBV11-2 CASSFAGEDTQYF TGTGCCAGCAGCTTCGCAGGGGAAGATACGCAGTATTTT
TRBJ2-7 NA NA TRBV7-9 CASSTTSYEQYF TGTGCCAGCAGCACTACCTCCTACGAGCAGTACTTC
TRBJ2-3 NA NA TRBV30 CAWSFGRTDTQYF TGTGCCTGGAGTTTTGGCCGCACAGATACGCAGTATTTT
TRBJ2-7 TRBD2 NA TRBV7-9 CASSAGGLRREGTYEQYF TGTGCCAGCAGCGCGGGAGGACTACGGCGGGAAGGTACCTACGAGCAGTACTTC
TRBJ1-1 NA few TRBV5-4 CASSLEGGQNTEAFF TGTGCCAGCAGCTTGGAAGGGGGACAGAACACTGAAGCTTTCTTT
TRBJ2-2 NA NA TRBV11-1 CASSLREAGELFF TGTGCCAGCAGTTTGAGGGAGGCCGGGGAGCTGTTTTTT
TRBJ2-7 NA NA TRBV12-3/TRBV12-4 CASSLALAYEQYF TGTGCCAGCAGTTTAGCGCTAGCCTACGAGCAGTACTTC
TRBJ2-1 NA NA TRBV7-3 CASSPNGVLGNEQFF TGTGCCAGCAGCCCCAACGGGGTGCTAGGAAATGAGCAGTTCTTC
TRBJ2-7 TRBD2 NA TRBV7-3 CASSLYRAGVYEQYF TGTGCCAGCAGCTTATATCGAGCGGGGGTTTACGAGCAGTACTTC
TRBJ1-2 NA NA TRBV12-3/TRBV12-4 CASSLDGLYGYTF TGTGCCAGCAGTTTGGACGGACTCTATGGCTACACCTTC
TRBJ1-2 TRBD1 few TRBV29-1 CSTIGGSNYGYTF TGCAGCACCATAGGGGGCTCTAACTATGGCTACACCTTC
TRBJ2-5 NA NA TRBV27 CASDLDGDQETQYF TGTGCCAGCGATCTTGACGGGGACCAAGAGACCCAGTACTTC
TRBJ2-1 NA once TRBV19 CASGGQSSYNEQFF TGTGCCAGTGGAGGGCAGAGCTCCTACAATGAGCAGTTCTTC
TRBJ2-7 NA NA TRBV7-9 CASSLGRDYEQYF TGTGCCAGCAGCTTAGGCAGGGACTACGAGCAGTACTTC
TRBJ2-7 NA NA TRBV6-2/TRBV6-3 CASSDPTGPLYEQYF TGTGCCAGCAGTGACCCGACAGGTCCCCTCTACGAGCAGTACTTC
TRBJ2-2 TRBD1 NA TRBV4-3 CASSQDSGQGLTGELFF TGCGCCAGCAGCCAAGATAGTGGACAGGGTCTCACCGGGGAGCTGTTTTTT
TRBJ1-4 TRBD1 NA TRBV5-6 CASSPTGVDEKLFF TGTGCCAGCAGCCCCACAGGGGTGGATGAAAAACTGTTTTTT
TRBJ1-1 NA few TRBV6-5 CASRQGPHTEAFF TGTGCCAGCAGGCAGGGGCCCCACACTGAAGCTTTCTTT
TRBJ2-1 TRBD2 NA TRBV28 CASSTWIGSGNNNEQFF TGTGCCAGCAGCACCTGGATTGGAAGCGGGAACAACAATGAGCAGTTCTTC
TRBJ1-4 NA NA TRBV5-1 CASSLDRGGEKLFF TGCGCCAGCAGCCTTGATAGGGGTGGTGAAAAACTGTTTTTT
TRBJ1-5 NA NA TRBV7-9 CASSLEGGGAGNQPQHF TGTGCCAGCAGCTTAGAAGGGGGGGGCGCGGGCAATCAGCCCCAGCATTTT
TRBJ2-3 NA NA TRBV10-1 CASSDRRPSSTDTQYF TGCGCCAGCAGCGACAGACGGCCGTCGAGCACAGATACGCAGTATTTT
TRBJ2-1 NA NA TRBV3-1/TRBV3-2 CASSHYQQGNEQFF TGTGCCAGCAGCCATTATCAACAGGGAAATGAGCAGTTCTTC
TRBJ2-2 TRBD2 NA TRBV2 CASSAGLAGGLHTGELFF TGTGCCAGCAGTGCGGGACTAGCGGGAGGCCTACATACCGGGGAGCTGTTTTTT
TRBJ2-2 NA NA TRBV5-1 CASSPGQSANTGELFF TGCGCCAGCAGCCCTGGACAGTCTGCGAACACCGGGGAGCTGTTTTTT